Listed here are 5 T cell receptor beta chains from one sample, sequenced in a study of cytomegalovirus exposure and HLA in healthy donors. It was with 60 Vbeta and 13 Jbeta primers that the PCR ran. TCRdb keeps only in-frame clones here, not all; method: immunoSEQ multiplex PCR. The data show 100,000 or so clones, around 73% seen once. Sequenced: PBMCs. Receptors originate from a man aged 35-49 years in good health and CMV-seronegative.

About this clone: One end of the junction does not line up with germline, which may come from a read error. This chain connects TRBV7-9 to TRBJ1-2; D unresolved. Germline V gene lookup returns CDR1 SEHNR and CDR2 FQNEAQ (reference sequence). The CDR3 length is 13 residues. CDR3 nucleotide sequence: TGTTCCAGCAGCCCCGACTACGGGCATGGCTACACCTTC. Translating it yields CSSSPDYGHGYTF. The complete variable domain, with remaining parts taken from reference TRBV7-9 and TRBJ1-2, reads DTGVSQNPRHKITKRGQNVTFRCDPISEHNRLYWYRQTLGQGPEFLTYFQNEAQLEKSRLLSDRFSAERPKGSFSTLEIQRTEQGDSAMYLCSSSPDYGHGYTFGSGTRLTVV.

This chain joins TRBV28 and TRBJ2-5; D gene ambiguous. There are 13 residues in the CDR3. V was cut by 2 bases and J by 2 bases, with 6 bases left in between. Germline values: CDR1 MDHEN, CDR2 SYDVKM. CDR3 protein: CASSLLYQETQYF. The CDR3 nucleotides are TGTGCCAGCAGTTTACTCTATCAAGAGACCCAGTACTTC.

The rearrangement joins TRBV19 to TRBJ2-3, with D possibly matching TRBD2 (5 bases). Trimming pared 4 bases from V and 4 bases from J, leaving 18 bases between. CDR3 length: 16 residues. The germline CDR1 and CDR2 sequences are LNHDA and SQIVND (reference sequence). CDR3 DNA: TGTGCCAGTAGTAATCGGCTGAGGGTCGGCGCAGATACGCAGTATTTT. Encoded protein: CASSNRLRVGADTQYF.

The chain is built from TRBV21-1 and TRBJ1-4. TRBV21-1 is a pseudogene. The CDR3 has 17 residues. CDR3 residues: CASSKPIFRVTNEKLFF. The CDR3 coding sequence is TGTGCCAGCAGCAAACCCATATTCCGGGTAACTAATGAAAAACTGTTTTTT.

The J gene is TRBJ2-4, the V gene TRBV7-8; 10 bases line up with TRBD1. Germline V lookup: CDR1 SGHVS, CDR2 FQNEAQ. Losses at the gene ends were 5 bases for V and 0 bases for J; bases not matched to a gene: 13. The CDR3 sequence is 19 residues long. The CDR3 DNA follows: TGTGCCAGCAGCCCATGGGGGACAGGGGAAATACTAGCCAAAAACATTCAGTACTTC. This encodes CASSPWGTGEILAKNIQYF.